This TCR beta chain was obtained from a study of molecular identifiers for immune sequencing clone quantification. Points from the study as a whole: Jurkat TCR RNA that was spiked in from one cell was reportedly detectable among one million naive cells.

Notes on this clonotype: Its specificity is unknown. A junction boundary mismatches the germline segment, possibly from a read error.

Sorting isolated naive CD8 T cells as CD8+CD4-CCR7+CD45RA+ events. Methods described previously were used for bulk TCR libraries, and listed TCR primers were applied. TCRdb used MiXCR to reprocess the PCR reads, holding one entry per CDR3 protein. In the table there are over 600,000 distinct CDR3 sequences, 15% to 20% of which are singletons. Sequenced input: naive CD8+ T cells from blood, with Jurkat cell RNA spiked in. The sample's subset: FACS-sorted CD8+CD4-CCR7+CD45RA+ naive T cells. This TCR was recovered from a human donor in good health. Some libraries in this study had Jurkat cell RNA spiked in.

The CDR3 loop is CASSSVRVNPYNEQLF. The CDR3, as DNA: TGTGCCAGCAGTTCCGTCAGAGTAAATCCCTACAATGAGCAGCTCTTC. V is TRBV28 and J is TRBJ2-1; D unresolved. The CDR3 spans 16 residues. The germline V gene has CDR1 MDHEN and CDR2 SYDVKM.